This T cell receptor (beta chain) was documented in a study of shared clonotypes between healthy human individuals (dated by TCRdb to about 2020). Regarding the study in general: The cohort included three men and a couple of women between 18 and 49 years of age. For each donor, CD4 naive and CD4 memory were each run on three plates, CD8 naive on two plates, and CD8 memory on one plate. To estimate repertoire size and how much clonotypes are shared between individuals, the study performed deep sequencing of blood TCR repertoires from a few healthy adults. Different laboratories and diverse techniques were used to prepare libraries and sequence TCR repertoires, to increase sequencing depth and limit assay-specific biases. Each donor's leukapheresis produced roughly between roughly 0.85 and 9.5 billion PBMCs.

Using the deep immunoSEQ assay, multiplex PCR amplified TCR CDR3 regions from genomic DNA. For each cell subset, the extracted genomic DNA was distributed evenly across all wells of several immunoSEQ 96-well plates, and each plate served as one replicate. For sorted subsets, 150 to 250 ng of genomic DNA, equivalent to roughly 33,000 T cell genomes, went into each replicate PCR. The purified libraries were quantified using a Qubit 3.0 fluorometer, sized with a Bioanalyzer 2100, and then quantified again using the KAPA Library Quantification kit. Every immunoSEQ 96-well plate was sequenced on a separate single-read 150-cycle Illumina NextSeq 550 flow cell. In the authors' own workflow: Because the immunoSEQ output held only junctional sequences and lacked quality scores, the filtering could not match the filtering applied to full-length reads. Sequences were annotated with PyIR, a Python wrapper for IgBLAST v1.9, using IMGT germline references to assign V/J genes and CDR3. Reads were filtered out if the reads had weak V/J assignments (E-value above 1e-6), no CDR3, stop codons, out-of-frame junctions, or ambiguous translated residues. V3J clonotypes were defined as sequences sharing the same inferred V gene, J gene, and CDR3 amino acid sequence. Percentage overlap between repertoires was computed as shared unique clonotypes divided by the size of the smaller repertoire. Richness of each repertoire was evaluated using RTK rarefaction, the Chao1 estimator, and Recon v2.1 estimates of unobserved clonotypes. Generation probabilities for all TCRbeta clonotypes obtained by the gDNA method from a few donors were computed using OLGA. TCRdb holds this immuneACCESS table with in-frame rearrangements only. Some clones are missing; in checked studies, unresolved V genes explain under half, and the rest has no known cause. The V and J calls and clone size are taken from that table; D and trimming were inferred from the DNA. This sample has around 2,000,000 clones in its table, and 85% to 95% of those were observed once. The biggest ten clones account for 1.5% to 2% of the sample.

The research as a whole found: Pairwise subsampling indicated that sequencing depth was expected to affect the degree of clonotype sharing among donors. Clonotypes shared by all four sorted-subset donors showed higher generation probabilities than non-shared clonotypes. Incomplete sequencing was indicated by rarefaction of sorted-subset datasets, despite the large sequencing depth. The small number of donors limited the genetic and exposure-history diversity represented. Estimated clonotype richness was generally larger for naive than for memory subsets. Sampling was restricted to blood, and TCR repertoires in tissues likely differ from the TCR repertoires found in blood. Across four donors, roughly 5.4% of naive CD4, roughly 3.3% of naive CD8, under 2.5% of memory CD4, and roughly 0.4% of memory CD8 clonotypes were shared.

Worth noting for this clone: Its antigen is currently not known. Qualities for individual bases were not recorded, and no much larger clone is one base off. The sample carries other DNA sequences with the same CDR3.

CD8 naive samples consisted of CD45RO-negative cells that were positively selected for CCR7, yielding a CD45RA+CCR7+ population without TemRA cells. The donors were healthy, HIV-negative adults who had no recently reported acute infections or vaccinations. Every donor was a Caucasian adult living in Nashville, Tennessee, USA. After blood collection by leukapheresis, PBMCs were isolated using Ficoll-Histopaque density gradient centrifugation and then cryopreserved in the vapor phase of liquid nitrogen. Analytical flow cytometry was used to check the purity and quantity of every magnetically sorted T cell population. Each sorted fraction had its genomic DNA isolated and then quantified by UV absorbance on a Nanodrop 2000c. The TCR was taken from a man aged 18 to 30 in good health. Some clones in this sample may be carry-over from other donors' samples. Source material: naive CD8+ T cells from PBMCs. The cell subset or site label, as the study defines it: CD45RA+CCR7+.

The DNA sequence is TGTGCCAGCAGCGAGGGTCGGGGGAACACTGAAGCTTTCTTT. It translates to CASSEGRGNTEAFF. Recombination joined TRBV9 with TRBJ1-1; no D gene is confidently identified. V and J lose 3 bases and 1 base, and a span of 10 bases separates them. The germline V gene supplies CDR1 SGDLS and CDR2 YYNGEE. The CDR3 holds 14 amino acids from the cysteine to the phenylalanine. The read is trimmed to its CDR3 DNA, 42 bases read in frame from base 1.